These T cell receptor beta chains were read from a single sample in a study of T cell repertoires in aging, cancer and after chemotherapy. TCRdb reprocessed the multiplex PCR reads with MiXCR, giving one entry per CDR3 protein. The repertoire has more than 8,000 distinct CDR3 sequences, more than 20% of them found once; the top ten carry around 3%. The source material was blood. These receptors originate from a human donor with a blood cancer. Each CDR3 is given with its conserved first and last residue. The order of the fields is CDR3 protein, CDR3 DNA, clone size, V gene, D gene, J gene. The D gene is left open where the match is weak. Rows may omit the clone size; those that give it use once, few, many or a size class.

cdr3_aa: CASSPLQGNNQPQHF; cdr3_nt: TGTGCCAGCAGTCCCCTCCAGGGTAATAATCAGCCCCAGCATTTT; clone_size: medium-sized; v_call: TRBV27; d_call: -; j_call: TRBJ1-5
cdr3_aa: CSVETGDGYGYTF; cdr3_nt: TGCAGCGTTGAAACAGGAGATGGCTATGGCTACACCTTC; clone_size: medium-sized; v_call: TRBV29-1; d_call: -; j_call: TRBJ1-2
cdr3_aa: CASRPLRGRAVYTF; cdr3_nt: TGTGCCAGTAGACCTCTCAGGGGGCGCGCGGTCTACACCTTC; clone_size: medium-sized; v_call: TRBV19; d_call: TRBD1; j_call: TRBJ1-2
cdr3_aa: CASSFLGTLNPSSYNEQFF; cdr3_nt: TGTGCCAGCAGTTTTCTTGGGACACTAAATCCGAGCTCCTACAATGAGCAGTTCTTC; clone_size: few; v_call: TRBV28; d_call: -; j_call: TRBJ2-1
cdr3_aa: CSQRTGDQPQHF; cdr3_nt: TGCAGTCAACGGACAGGAGATCAGCCCCAGCATTTT; clone_size: -; v_call: TRBV20-1; d_call: TRBD1; j_call: TRBJ1-5
cdr3_aa: CASSPGQMNTEAFF; cdr3_nt: TGTGCCAGCTCACCAGGTCAAATGAACACTGAAGCTTTCTTT; clone_size: many; v_call: TRBV18; d_call: -; j_call: TRBJ1-1
cdr3_aa: CASSLVGTSRADTQYF; cdr3_nt: TGTGCCAGCAGCTTAGTGGGGACTAGCCGCGCAGATACGCAGTATTTT; clone_size: few; v_call: TRBV7-6; d_call: TRBD2; j_call: TRBJ2-3
cdr3_aa: CASSPADDEAFF; cdr3_nt: TGTGCCAGCTCACCTGCCGATGATGAAGCTTTCTTT; clone_size: medium-sized; v_call: TRBV18; d_call: -; j_call: TRBJ1-1
cdr3_aa: CASSANQGEKLFF; cdr3_nt: TGTGCCAGCAGCGCAAATCAAGGTGAAAAACTGTTTTTT; clone_size: -; v_call: TRBV7-3; d_call: -; j_call: TRBJ1-4
cdr3_aa: CASSAPGRKYF; cdr3_nt: TGTGCCAGCAGCGCCCCGGGACGGAAGTACTTC; clone_size: medium-sized; v_call: TRBV6-1; d_call: -; j_call: TRBJ2-7
cdr3_aa: CASSPTPPPTTSKQYF; cdr3_nt: TGTGCCAGCAGCCCCACCCCCCCGCCGACTACGTCTAAGCAGTACTTC; clone_size: few; v_call: TRBV7-2; d_call: -; j_call: TRBJ2-7
cdr3_aa: CASSLQQDTEAFF; cdr3_nt: TGTGCCAGCAGTTTACAACAGGACACTGAAGCTTTCTTT; clone_size: -; v_call: TRBV28; d_call: -; j_call: TRBJ1-1
cdr3_aa: CASSLYPRTLVAEWGEKLFF; cdr3_nt: TGTGCCAGCAGCTTATACCCGCGGACACTGGTTGCTGAGTGGGGTGAAAAACTGTTTTTT; clone_size: -; v_call: TRBV7-2; d_call: -; j_call: TRBJ1-4
cdr3_aa: CASSRTSGSLETQYF; cdr3_nt: TGTGCCAGTAGTCGGACTAGCGGGAGTTTAGAGACCCAGTACTTC; clone_size: many; v_call: TRBV19; d_call: TRBD2; j_call: TRBJ2-5
cdr3_aa: CASSYGGERTDTQYF; cdr3_nt: TGTGCCAGCAGTTACGGGGGGGAACGCACAGATACGCAGTATTTT; clone_size: -; v_call: TRBV6-5; d_call: TRBD2; j_call: TRBJ2-3
cdr3_aa: CASSESTVGGQYF; cdr3_nt: TGTGCCAGCAGTGAAAGCACTGTAGGCGGGCAGTACTTC; clone_size: medium-sized; v_call: TRBV6-1; d_call: -; j_call: TRBJ2-7
cdr3_aa: CASSEWTGLGEQYF; cdr3_nt: TGTGCCAGCAGTGAATGGACAGGGTTAGGCGAGCAGTACTTC; clone_size: -; v_call: TRBV2; d_call: TRBD1; j_call: TRBJ2-7
cdr3_aa: CASSATGLMNEQFF; cdr3_nt: TGTGCCAGCAGCGCTACGGGACTAATGAATGAGCAGTTCTTC; clone_size: -; v_call: TRBV7-2; d_call: TRBD2; j_call: TRBJ2-1
cdr3_aa: CASSLQGAGTYEQYF; cdr3_nt: TGTGCCAGCAGCTTACAGGGGGCAGGGACTTACGAGCAGTACTTC; clone_size: few; v_call: TRBV11-1; d_call: TRBD1; j_call: TRBJ2-7
cdr3_aa: CASSPDSRGTDTQYF; cdr3_nt: TGTGCCAGTAGTCCCGACTCAAGGGGCACAGATACGCAGTATTTT; clone_size: medium-sized; v_call: TRBV19; d_call: -; j_call: TRBJ2-3
cdr3_aa: CASSPVPNYGFTF; cdr3_nt: TGTGCCAGCAGCCCCGTACCCAACTATGGCTTCACCTTC; clone_size: -; v_call: TRBV6-1; d_call: -; j_call: TRBJ1-2
cdr3_aa: CASSLASREQTQYF; cdr3_nt: TGTGCCAGCAGTTTAGCCTCGAGGGAACAGACCCAGTACTTC; clone_size: medium-sized; v_call: TRBV12-3/TRBV12-4; d_call: -; j_call: TRBJ2-5
cdr3_aa: CASSQTGGETQYF; cdr3_nt: TGTGCCAGCAGCCAAACAGGGGGAGAGACCCAGTACTTC; clone_size: few; v_call: TRBV11-2; d_call: TRBD1; j_call: TRBJ2-5
cdr3_aa: CASSKLVSGPNRTYNEQFF; cdr3_nt: TGTGCCAGCAGCAAACTCGTTTCCGGGCCAAACCGCACCTACAATGAGCAGTTCTTC; clone_size: once; v_call: TRBV21-1; d_call: -; j_call: TRBJ2-1
cdr3_aa: CASTDGTSTSYEQYF; cdr3_nt: TGTGCCAGCACCGATGGGACATCGACCTCCTACGAGCAGTACTTC; clone_size: medium-sized; v_call: TRBV6-2/TRBV6-3; d_call: -; j_call: TRBJ2-7
cdr3_aa: CATSSGTISTDTQYF; cdr3_nt: TGTGCCACCAGCAGCGGAACGATTAGCACAGATACGCAGTATTTT; clone_size: medium-sized; v_call: TRBV15; d_call: -; j_call: TRBJ2-3
cdr3_aa: CATSVGQGGTGELFF; cdr3_nt: TGTGCCACCAGTGTGGGACAGGGGGGAACCGGGGAGCTGTTTTTT; clone_size: medium-sized; v_call: TRBV24-1; d_call: TRBD1; j_call: TRBJ2-2
cdr3_aa: CASSSLGTGGYQPQHF; cdr3_nt: TGTGCCAGCAGTTCCCTCGGGACAGGGGGCTATCAGCCCCAGCATTTT; clone_size: few; v_call: TRBV6-2/TRBV6-3; d_call: TRBD1; j_call: TRBJ1-5
cdr3_aa: CASSLVPSSEQFF; cdr3_nt: TGTGCCAGCAGCTTGGTGCCCTCCAGTGAGCAGTTCTTC; clone_size: medium-sized; v_call: TRBV5-5; d_call: -; j_call: TRBJ2-1
cdr3_aa: CASSEGGANEKLFF; cdr3_nt: TGTGCCAGCAGTGAAGGAGGGGCTAATGAAAAACTGTTTTTT; clone_size: medium-sized; v_call: TRBV6-1; d_call: -; j_call: TRBJ1-4
cdr3_aa: CASSSILGQPQHF; cdr3_nt: TGTGCCAGCAGTTCGATCTTAGGTCAGCCCCAGCATTTT; clone_size: medium-sized; v_call: TRBV6-2/TRBV6-3; d_call: -; j_call: TRBJ1-5
cdr3_aa: CSASRGLETQYF; cdr3_nt: TGCAGTGCTAGCAGGGGGCTGGAGACCCAGTACTTC; clone_size: -; v_call: TRBV20-1; d_call: TRBD1; j_call: TRBJ2-5
cdr3_aa: CASSLFGGGTGELFF; cdr3_nt: TGTGCCAGCAGTTTGTTCGGGGGAGGCACCGGGGAGCTGTTTTTT; clone_size: medium-sized; v_call: TRBV27; d_call: -; j_call: TRBJ2-2
cdr3_aa: CASSTGTSLYEQYF; cdr3_nt: TGTGCCAGCAGCACCGGGACTAGTCTCTACGAGCAGTACTTC; clone_size: medium-sized; v_call: TRBV6-1; d_call: TRBD2; j_call: TRBJ2-7
cdr3_aa: CASSLLAGGPHEQFF; cdr3_nt: TGTGCCAGCAGCTTACTAGCGGGAGGGCCCCATGAGCAGTTCTTC; clone_size: large; v_call: TRBV11-1; d_call: TRBD2; j_call: TRBJ2-1
cdr3_aa: CASSQDSGGAFVIREQFF; cdr3_nt: TGTGCCAGCAGCCAAGATTCCGGGGGGGCATTTGTTATACGTGAGCAGTTCTTC; clone_size: few; v_call: TRBV14; d_call: TRBD2; j_call: TRBJ2-1
cdr3_aa: CASSETLGGSDYNEQFF; cdr3_nt: TGTGCCAGCAGTGAAACCCTAGGGGGGTCCGATTACAATGAGCAGTTCTTC; clone_size: medium-sized; v_call: TRBV6-1; d_call: -; j_call: TRBJ2-1
cdr3_aa: CASSETSGGADTQYF; cdr3_nt: TGTGCCAGCAGTGAGACTAGCGGGGGGGCAGATACGCAGTATTTT; clone_size: many; v_call: TRBV6-1; d_call: TRBD2; j_call: TRBJ2-3
cdr3_aa: CASSLGTSGLQNYEQYF; cdr3_nt: TGTGCCAGCAGCTTAGGGACTAGCGGGCTTCAAAATTACGAGCAGTACTTC; clone_size: few; v_call: TRBV7-6; d_call: TRBD2; j_call: TRBJ2-7
cdr3_aa: CASSLAVRAGPYEQYF; cdr3_nt: TGTGCCAGCAGCTTAGCCGTCAGGGCCGGGCCCTACGAGCAGTACTTC; clone_size: -; v_call: TRBV7-2; d_call: -; j_call: TRBJ2-7
cdr3_aa: CASSQDRGGQETQYF; cdr3_nt: TGTGCCAGCAGCCAAGATCGGGGGGGCCAAGAGACCCAGTACTTC; clone_size: -; v_call: TRBV4-2; d_call: TRBD2; j_call: TRBJ2-5
cdr3_aa: CASSLAHSYEQYF; cdr3_nt: TGTGCCAGCAGTTTAGCGCATTCCTACGAGCAGTACTTC; clone_size: many; v_call: TRBV12-3/TRBV12-4; d_call: -; j_call: TRBJ2-7
cdr3_aa: CASSPGQRTEAFF; cdr3_nt: TGTGCCAGCAGCCCAGGACAGCGGACTGAAGCTTTCTTT; clone_size: medium-sized; v_call: TRBV11-1; d_call: -; j_call: TRBJ1-1
cdr3_aa: CASSIGPAVIEQFF; cdr3_nt: TGTGCCAGTAGTATAGGTCCTGCGGTCATTGAGCAGTTCTTC; clone_size: medium-sized; v_call: TRBV19; d_call: -; j_call: TRBJ2-1
cdr3_aa: CASSWGQGLYEQYF; cdr3_nt: TGTGCCAGTAGTTGGGGACAGGGGCTCTACGAGCAGTACTTC; clone_size: medium-sized; v_call: TRBV19; d_call: TRBD1; j_call: TRBJ2-7
cdr3_aa: CASSFAGVRDEQFF; cdr3_nt: TGTGCCAGCAGCTTCGCGGGAGTTAGGGATGAGCAGTTCTTC; clone_size: -; v_call: TRBV7-9; d_call: TRBD2; j_call: TRBJ2-1
cdr3_aa: CASSAGTSGGEYTDTQYF; cdr3_nt: TGTGCCAGCAGTGCCGGGACTAGCGGGGGGGAATACACAGATACGCAGTATTTT; clone_size: -; v_call: TRBV6-2/TRBV6-3; d_call: TRBD2; j_call: TRBJ2-3
cdr3_aa: CASSSGQGGSYEQYF; cdr3_nt: TGTGCCAGCAGCTCTGGACAGGGGGGCTCCTACGAGCAGTACTTC; clone_size: -; v_call: TRBV7-9; d_call: TRBD1; j_call: TRBJ2-7
cdr3_aa: CASRGSGNNEQFF; cdr3_nt: TGCGCCAGCAGGGGTAGCGGAAACAATGAGCAGTTCTTC; clone_size: -; v_call: TRBV5-1; d_call: -; j_call: TRBJ2-1
cdr3_aa: CASSPGSEDYSNQPQHF; cdr3_nt: TGTGCCAGCTCACCAGGTTCCGAGGACTATAGCAATCAGCCCCAGCATTTT; clone_size: medium-sized; v_call: TRBV18; d_call: -; j_call: TRBJ1-5
cdr3_aa: CASSRAGGAAYNEQFF; cdr3_nt: TGTGCCAGCAGCCGGGCGGGAGGGGCGGCCTACAATGAGCAGTTCTTC; clone_size: medium-sized; v_call: TRBV6-5; d_call: TRBD2; j_call: TRBJ2-1
cdr3_aa: CASSLANEQYF; cdr3_nt: TGTGCCAGCAGCTTAGCAAACGAGCAGTACTTC; clone_size: -; v_call: TRBV7-4; d_call: -; j_call: TRBJ2-7
cdr3_aa: CASSYPPDSGEPQHF; cdr3_nt: TGTGCCAGCAGTTACCCGCCCGATTCTGGCGAGCCCCAGCATTTT; clone_size: -; v_call: TRBV6-2/TRBV6-3; d_call: -; j_call: TRBJ1-5